The entry below gives a single T cell receptor beta chain sequence along with its context. This entry belongs to a study of blood T cell repertoires in COVID-19. The CDR3 spans 15 residues. From germline, CDR1 is MRHNA and CDR2 SNTAGT. Germline trimming cut 5 bases from V and 7 bases from J; bases unmatched to any gene: 11. Assay used: immunoSEQ multiplex PCR; TCRdb lists only in-frame clones, some missing. The repertoire holds approximately 50,000 clones, 81% seen once, with approximately 26% in the top ten. This sequence was found in a woman of 80 years or more with COVID-19, enrolled during active disease. V usage is TRBV6-4 and J usage is TRBJ2-1, with 7 bases aligning to TRBD2. Source material: peripheral blood. The DNA of the CDR3 is TGTGCCAGCAGTCCTGAGCGGGGAGGTCTGAATGAGCAGTTCTTC. Its protein is CASSPERGGLNEQFF.